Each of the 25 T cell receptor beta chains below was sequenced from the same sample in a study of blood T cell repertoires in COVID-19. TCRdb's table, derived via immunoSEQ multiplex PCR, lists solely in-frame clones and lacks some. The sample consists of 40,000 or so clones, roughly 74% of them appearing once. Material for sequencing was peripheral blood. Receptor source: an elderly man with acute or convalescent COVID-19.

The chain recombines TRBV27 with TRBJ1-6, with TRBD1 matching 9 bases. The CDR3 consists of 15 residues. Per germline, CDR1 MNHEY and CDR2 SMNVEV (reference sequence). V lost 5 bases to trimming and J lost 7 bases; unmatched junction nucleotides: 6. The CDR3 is CASSIGTGMNSPLHF. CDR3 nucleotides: TGTGCCAGCAGTATCGGGACAGGGATGAATTCACCCCTCCACTTT.

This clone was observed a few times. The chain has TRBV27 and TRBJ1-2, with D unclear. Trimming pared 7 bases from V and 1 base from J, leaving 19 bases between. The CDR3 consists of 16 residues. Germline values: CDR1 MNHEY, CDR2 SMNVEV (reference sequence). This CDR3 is CASTSFNAGLNYGYTF. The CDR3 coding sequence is TGTGCCAGCACCTCCTTTAATGCAGGCCTTAACTATGGCTACACCTTC.

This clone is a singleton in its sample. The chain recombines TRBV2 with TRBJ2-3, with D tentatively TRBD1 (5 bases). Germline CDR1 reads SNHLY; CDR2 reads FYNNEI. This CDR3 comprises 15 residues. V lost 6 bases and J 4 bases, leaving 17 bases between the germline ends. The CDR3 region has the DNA TGTGCCAGCAGCCCCGACAGACTCTCAGCAGATACGCAGTATTTT. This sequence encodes CASSPDRLSADTQYF.

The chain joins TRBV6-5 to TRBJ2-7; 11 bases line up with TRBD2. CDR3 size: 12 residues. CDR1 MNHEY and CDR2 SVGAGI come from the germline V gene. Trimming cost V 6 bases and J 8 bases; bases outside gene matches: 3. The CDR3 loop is CASSRLAGKQYF. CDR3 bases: TGTGCCAGCAGCCGACTAGCGGGAAAGCAGTACTTC.

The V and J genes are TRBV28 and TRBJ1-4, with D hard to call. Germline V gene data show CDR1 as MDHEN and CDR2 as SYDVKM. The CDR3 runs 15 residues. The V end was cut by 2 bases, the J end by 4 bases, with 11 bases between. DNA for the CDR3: TGTGCCAGCAGTTTAGGCGGAAACCTTAATGAAAAACTGTTTTTT. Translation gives CASSLGGNLNEKLFF.

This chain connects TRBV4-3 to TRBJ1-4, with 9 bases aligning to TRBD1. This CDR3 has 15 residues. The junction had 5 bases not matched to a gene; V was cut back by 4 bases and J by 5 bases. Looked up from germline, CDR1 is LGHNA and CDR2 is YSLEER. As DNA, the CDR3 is TGCGCCAGCAGCCTTAAGGACAGGGGAAATGAAAAACTGTTTTTT. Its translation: CASSLKDRGNEKLFF.

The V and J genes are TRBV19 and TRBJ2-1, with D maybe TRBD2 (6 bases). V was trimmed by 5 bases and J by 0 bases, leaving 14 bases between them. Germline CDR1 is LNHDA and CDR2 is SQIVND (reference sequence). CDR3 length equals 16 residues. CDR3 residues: CASSARDFSSYNEQFF. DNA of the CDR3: TGTGCCAGTAGTGCCCGGGACTTTAGCTCCTACAATGAGCAGTTCTTC.

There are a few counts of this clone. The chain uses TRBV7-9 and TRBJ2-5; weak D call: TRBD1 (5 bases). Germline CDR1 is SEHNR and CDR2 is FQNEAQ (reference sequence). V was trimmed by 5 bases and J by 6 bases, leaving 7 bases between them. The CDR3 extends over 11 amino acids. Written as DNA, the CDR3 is TGTGCCAGCAGCCAGGGTCAGACCCAGTACTTC. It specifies CASSQGQTQYF.

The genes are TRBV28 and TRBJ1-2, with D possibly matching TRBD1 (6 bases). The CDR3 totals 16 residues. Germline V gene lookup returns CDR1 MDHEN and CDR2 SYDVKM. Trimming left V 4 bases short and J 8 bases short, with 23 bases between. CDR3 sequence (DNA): TGTGCCAGCAGTTCCCCGGGGACACCTAACCAACGAGGCTACACCTTC. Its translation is CASSSPGTPNQRGYTF.

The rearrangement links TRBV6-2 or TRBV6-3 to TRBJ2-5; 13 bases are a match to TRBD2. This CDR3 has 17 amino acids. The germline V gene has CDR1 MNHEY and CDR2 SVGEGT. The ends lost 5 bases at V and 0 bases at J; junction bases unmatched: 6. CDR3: CASSRTSGSTYQETQYF. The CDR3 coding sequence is TGTGCCAGCAGTCGGACTAGCGGGAGCACCTACCAAGAGACCCAGTACTTC.

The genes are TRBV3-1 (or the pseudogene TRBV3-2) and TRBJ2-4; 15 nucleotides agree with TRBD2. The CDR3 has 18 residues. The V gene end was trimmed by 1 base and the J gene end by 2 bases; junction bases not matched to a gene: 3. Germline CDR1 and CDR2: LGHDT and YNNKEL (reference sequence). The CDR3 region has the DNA TGTGCCAGCAGCCAAGGGACTAGCGGGAGGGTTCCCAAAAACATTCAGTACTTC. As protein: CASSQGTSGRVPKNIQYF.

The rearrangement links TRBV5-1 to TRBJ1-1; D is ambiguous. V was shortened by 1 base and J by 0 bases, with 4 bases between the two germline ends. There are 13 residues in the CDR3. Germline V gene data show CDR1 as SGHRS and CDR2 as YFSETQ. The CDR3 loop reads CASSLHVNTEAFF. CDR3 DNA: TGCGCCAGCAGCTTGCATGTGAACACTGAAGCTTTCTTT.

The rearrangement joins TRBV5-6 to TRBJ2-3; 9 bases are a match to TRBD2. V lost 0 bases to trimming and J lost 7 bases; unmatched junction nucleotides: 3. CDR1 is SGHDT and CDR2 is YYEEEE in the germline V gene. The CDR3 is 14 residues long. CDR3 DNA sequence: TGTGCCAGCAGCTTGGGACTAGCGGAGCATACGCAGTATTTT. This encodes CASSLGLAEHTQYF.

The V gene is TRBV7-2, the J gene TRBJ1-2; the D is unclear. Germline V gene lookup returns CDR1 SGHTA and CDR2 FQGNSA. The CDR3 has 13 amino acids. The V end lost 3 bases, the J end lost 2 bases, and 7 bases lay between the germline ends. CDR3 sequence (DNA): TGTGCCAGCAGCTTGGCCAGGAACTATGGCTACACCTTC. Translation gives CASSLARNYGYTF.

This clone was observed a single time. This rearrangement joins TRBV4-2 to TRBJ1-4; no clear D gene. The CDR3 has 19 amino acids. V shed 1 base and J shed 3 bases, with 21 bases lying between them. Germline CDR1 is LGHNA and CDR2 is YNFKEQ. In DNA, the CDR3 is TGTGCCAGCAGCCAAGCCCGGGTCTCAGCTACCATATCTAATGAAAAACTGTTTTTT. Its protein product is CASSQARVSATISNEKLFF.

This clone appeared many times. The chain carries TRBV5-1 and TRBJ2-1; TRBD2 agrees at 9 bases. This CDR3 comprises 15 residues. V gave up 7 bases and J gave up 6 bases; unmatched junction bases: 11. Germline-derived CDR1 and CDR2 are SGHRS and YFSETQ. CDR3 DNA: TGCGCCAGCGCACCAACTAGCGGGTACGGCAATGAGCAGTTCTTC. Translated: CASAPTSGYGNEQFF.

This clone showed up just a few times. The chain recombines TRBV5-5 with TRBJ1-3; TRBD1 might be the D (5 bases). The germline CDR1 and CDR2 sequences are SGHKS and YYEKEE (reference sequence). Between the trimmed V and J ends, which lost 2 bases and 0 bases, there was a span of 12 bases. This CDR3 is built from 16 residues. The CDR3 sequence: CASSLRVGDSGNTIYF. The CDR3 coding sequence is TGTGCCAGCAGCTTAAGAGTAGGGGACTCTGGAAACACCATATATTTT.

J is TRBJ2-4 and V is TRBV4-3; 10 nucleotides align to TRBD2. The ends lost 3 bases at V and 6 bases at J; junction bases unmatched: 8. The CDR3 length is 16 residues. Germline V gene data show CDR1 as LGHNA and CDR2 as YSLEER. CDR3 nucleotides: TGCGCCAGCAGCCACGGGTGGTCTAGCGGGAGAAACATTCAGTACTTC. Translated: CASSHGWSSGRNIQYF.

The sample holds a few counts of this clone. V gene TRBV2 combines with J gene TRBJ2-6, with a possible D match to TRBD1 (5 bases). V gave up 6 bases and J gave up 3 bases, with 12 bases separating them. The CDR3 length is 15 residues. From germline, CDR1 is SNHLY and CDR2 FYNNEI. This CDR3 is CASSPQGLGANVLTF. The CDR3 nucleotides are TGTGCCAGCAGCCCTCAGGGCCTTGGGGCCAACGTCCTGACTTTC. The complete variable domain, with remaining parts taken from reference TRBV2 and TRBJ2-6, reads EPEVTQTPSHQVTQMGQEVILRCVPISNHLYFYWYRQILGQKVEFLVSFYNNEISEKSEIFDDQFSVERPDGSNFTLKIRSTKLEDSAMYFCASSPQGLGANVLTFGAGSRLTVL.

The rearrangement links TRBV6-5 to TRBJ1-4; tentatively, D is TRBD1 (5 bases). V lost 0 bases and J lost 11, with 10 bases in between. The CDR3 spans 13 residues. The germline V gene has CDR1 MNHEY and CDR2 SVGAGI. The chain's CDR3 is CASSYSTGGKLFF. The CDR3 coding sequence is TGTGCCAGCAGTTACTCGACGGGGGGGAAACTGTTTTTT.

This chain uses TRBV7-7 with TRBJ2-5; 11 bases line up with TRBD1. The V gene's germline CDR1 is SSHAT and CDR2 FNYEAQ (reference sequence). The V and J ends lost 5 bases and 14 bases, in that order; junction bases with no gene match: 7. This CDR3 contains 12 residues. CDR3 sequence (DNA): TGTGCCAGCAGCCGGGACAGGGGGGAACTCTACTTC. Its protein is CASSRDRGELYF. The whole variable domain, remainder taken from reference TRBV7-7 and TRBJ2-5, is GAGVSQSPRYKVTKRGQDVTLRCDPISSHATLYWYQQALGQGPEFLTYFNYEAQPDKSGLPSDRFSAERPEGSISTLTIQRTEQRDSAMYRCASSRDRGELYFGPGTRLLVL.

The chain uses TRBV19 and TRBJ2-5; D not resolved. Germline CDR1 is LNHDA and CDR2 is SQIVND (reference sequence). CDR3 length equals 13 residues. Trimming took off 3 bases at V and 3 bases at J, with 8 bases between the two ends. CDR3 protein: CASSMAVEETQYF. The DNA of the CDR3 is TGTGCCAGTAGTATGGCAGTCGAAGAGACCCAGTACTTC.

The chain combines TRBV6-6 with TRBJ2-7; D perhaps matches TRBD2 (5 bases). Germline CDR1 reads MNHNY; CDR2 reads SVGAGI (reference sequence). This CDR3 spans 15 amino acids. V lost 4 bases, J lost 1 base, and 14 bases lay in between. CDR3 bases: TGTGCCAGCAGTTTCGGTGGGAGAGGGTCCTACGAGCAGTACTTC. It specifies CASSFGGRGSYEQYF.

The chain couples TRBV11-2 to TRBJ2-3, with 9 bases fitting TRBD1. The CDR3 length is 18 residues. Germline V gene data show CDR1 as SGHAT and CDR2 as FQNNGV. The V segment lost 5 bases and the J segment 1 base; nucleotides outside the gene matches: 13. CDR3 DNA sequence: TGTGCCAGCAGCCTCCTGACAGGGGGTTTCCTTCGCACAGATACGCAGTATTTT. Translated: CASSLLTGGFLRTDTQYF.

The CDR3 sequence is CASSETSGRENEQFF. The CDR3 bases are TGTGCCAGCAGCGAAACTAGCGGGAGAGAGAATGAGCAGTTCTTC. This sequence joins TRBV9 and TRBJ2-1, with TRBD2 matching over 11 bases. CDR1 is SGDLS, CDR2 YYNGEE, per germline. Unmatched junction bases numbered 6, after V lost 3 bases and J lost 7 bases. There are 15 residues in the CDR3. The variable domain in full, with the rest retrieved from reference TRBV9 and TRBJ2-1, is DSGVTQTPKHLITATGQRVTLRCSPRSGDLSVYWYQQSLDQGLQFLIQYYNGEERAKGNILERFSAQQFPDLHSELNLSSLELGDSALYFCASSETSGRENEQFFGPGTRLTVL.